This T cell receptor (beta chain) was profiled in a study of beta chain features in type 1 diabetes. This clone was counted a few times. The V gene lost 1 base and the J gene lost 0 bases, with 17 bases spanning the gap. The CDR3 consists of 17 residues. Germline-derived CDR1 and CDR2 are SGHDT and YYEEEE. Expressed TCRB transcripts were sequenced after all isolated RNA was converted to cDNA. Clones were read by immunoSEQ multiplex PCR, and TCRdb kept only the in-frame ones, dropping some. Of about 240,000 clones in the sample, roughly 30% were seen once. The receptor's source is a man younger than 40 in good health. The rearrangement uses TRBV5-6 and TRBJ2-7, with TRBD2 as a possible D gene (5 bases). Sample: central memory CD4+ T cells from blood. This CDR3 reads CASSLLSLASGSYEQYF. CDR3 DNA: TGTGCCAGCAGCTTGTTATCTCTGGCGAGCGGCTCCTACGAGCAGTACTTC.